This TCR beta chain was identified in a study of blood T cells in healthy people across ages (dated by TCRdb to 2013 to 2016). In terms of the full investigation: In model experiments, template switching captured about one uniquely barcoded TCR beta cDNA molecule for every two T cells. The study measured age-related changes in TCR beta repertoire diversity using deep sequencing normalized with unique cDNA molecular identifiers. The donors were divided into four age groups: young (average around 16 years), middle-aged (about 39), aged (about 60) and long-lived (approximately 74). For two donors (one aged 18 to 30 and one aged 80 or older), the study analyzed two additional independent replicas of 1 million unique cDNA reads from the same blood draw. To avoid experimental bias, donors of different ages were randomly spread across the sequencing lanes. Study-wide conclusions, independent of this receptor: Estimates of total diversity from one million sequenced T cells were regarded as lower bounds and underestimates. Compared with the aged group, the long-lived group had more naive CD4+ T cells, fewer expanded clones and increased TCR diversity, a pattern suggesting age selection. Bulk unsorted PBMC profiling prevented conclusive comparison of naive and antigen-experienced compartments. The CMV infection status of donors was not known, potentially confounding age-related changes in expanded clonotypes. Observed TCR beta diversity per million T cells fell roughly linearly with age, and a significant reduction was already apparent by age approximately 40. There was a strong correlation between observed TCR beta diversity and the percentage of naive T cells measured by flow cytometry.

Systemically healthy Caucasian individuals from Russia, 35 to 50 in total and aged roughly 6 to 90 years, were included as donors. Each donor gave roughly 9 milliliters of peripheral blood, drawn into EDTA-treated Vacutainer tubes. Ficoll-Paque density-gradient centrifugation was used to isolate PBMCs, with at least 7 million obtained per sample. Trizol reagent was used to extract total RNA from the PBMCs, yielding at least 6 micrograms per sample. For every donor, an aliquot of PBMCs went through flow cytometry to measure the percentages of naive CD45RAhigh/CD27high T cells. The library came from 5' RACE. TCRdb names Illumina HiSeq 2500 as the instrument used. The second PCR ran for roughly 7 to 12 cycles and used a J-beta primer mix along with a sample-barcoded 5' primer. A unique molecular identifier was introduced onto each TCR beta cDNA molecule by a template-switch 5' adaptor carrying 12 random nucleotides. Each sample yielded at least 2.5 million CDR3-containing paired-end reads. All of the RNA was converted into first-strand cDNA using the Mint cDNA synthesis kit, with a TRBC-specific oligonucleotide serving as the primer. Following uracil-DNA glycosylase treatment, all cDNA underwent a first 18-cycle PCR with the universal primers M1SS and BC2_uni_R. The published analysis was carried out like this. For normalization, 1 million high-quality reads, each with a distinct molecular identifier, were randomly selected from each sample. Instead of being binned into consensus sequences, reads that shared molecular identifiers were thrown out. CDR3 identification, clonotype clustering and error correction used MiTCR with a Q25 quality threshold and the strictest error-elimination algorithm. Lower-bound total TCR beta diversity was estimated with a nonparametric unseen species model using Euler transformation. TCRdb trimmed public reads at Q25 via fastp, called clones via MiXCR and kept in-frame beta chains. One record per CDR3 amino acid sequence lists the most common genes and DNA. The V and J calls reflect TCRdb's pipeline rather than the authors' work. The sample profile shows almost 800,000 distinct CDR3 sequences; 55% to 75% of them were found once. Approximately 23% of the sample lies in the top ten.

The V end loses 5 bases and the J end loses 5 bases, and a stretch of 15 bases separates them. Reading the germline V gene (reference sequence) gives CDR1 SEHNR and CDR2 FQNEAQ. Reading from cysteine to phenylalanine, the CDR3 counts 14 amino acids. Here the CDR3 DNA is all that survives: 42 bases in frame from base 1. This clonotype has just one count. Its antigen is not yet known. It has no much larger one-base neighbor in the sample; base qualities were not kept. Here the chain combines TRBV7-9 and TRBJ1-2, and TRBD1 may be the D gene, going by 5 matching bases. This receptor was taken from a man aged 30 to 45 in good health. Sequenced: blood. CDR3 loop: CASSRGRLEYGYTF. The DNA is as follows: TGTGCCAGCAGCCGGGGCCGCCTGGAATATGGCTACACCTTC.